This T cell receptor beta chain was identified in a study of shared clonotypes between healthy human individuals. In the study overall: CD4 naive and CD4 memory each took three plates per donor, while CD8 naive took two and CD8 memory one. Findings and caveats of the study: In general, naive subsets displayed greater estimated richness than memory subsets did. Sharing across four donors was highest in naive CD4 (around 5%) and lowest in memory CD8 (approximately 0.4%).

Clones were sequenced by immunoSEQ multiplex PCR, and TCRdb holds only the in-frame ones, with some missing. The repertoire holds some 900,000 clones, with approximately 80% as singletons. Notes on this clone: Its matching antigen is unknown.

None of the donors, who were healthy HIV-negative adults, had recently had acute infections or vaccinations. CDR1 is ENHRY, CDR2 SYGVKD, per germline. The CDR3 is 14 amino acids. J gave up 0 bases and V 6 bases, and 4 bases lay outside the gene matches. Sequencing input: memory CD4+ T cells sorted from blood. Described subset: CD45RA-negative fraction. The receptor's source is a man aged 18 to 30 in good health. This rearrangement joins TRBV10-3 to TRBJ1-1; 7 bases match TRBD1. CDR3: CAIRDDRVNTEAFF. The CDR3 region has the DNA TGTGCCATCAGGGATGACAGGGTGAACACTGAAGCTTTCTTT.